One T cell receptor (beta chain) is described in this entry. The germline CDR1 and CDR2 sequences are LNHDA and SQIVND (reference sequence). The CDR3 has 14 residues. The V end lost 4 bases, the J end lost 2 bases, and 8 bases lay between the germline ends. The data stem from a study of blood T cell repertoires in COVID-19. Study-wide background: Spain, Italy and the United States supplied samples that represented acute and convalescent COVID-19. The analysed material was cDNA or gDNA that came from T cells, B-cell-depleted T cells, or PBMCs.

In the original workflow: The assay estimated nucleated cells by amplifying reference gene primers. TCRdb's copy holds only in-frame clones and misses some; the assay was immunoSEQ multiplex PCR. V, J and clone size are those of that table, while D and trimming were read from the DNA. The table lists some 220,000 clones, around 80% of them singletons. The chain couples TRBV19 to TRBJ2-2; TRBD1 is a possible D gene (6 bases). Sequenced input: peripheral blood. This TCR came from a woman aged 70-85 years with acute or convalescent COVID-19. The chain's CDR3 is CASSRTENTGELFF. DNA of the CDR3: TGTGCCAGTAGTAGGACAGAAAACACCGGGGAGCTGTTTTTT. Filled out from reference TRBV19 and TRBJ2-2, the complete variable domain reads DGGITQSPKYLFRKEGQNVTLSCEQNLNHDAMYWYRQDPGQGLRLIYYSQIVNDFQKGDIAEGYSVSREKKESFPLTVTSAQKNPTAFYLCASSRTENTGELFFGEGSRLTVL.